Each of the 23 T cell receptor beta chains below was sequenced from the same sample in a study of CD8+CD57+ T cells in acquired aplastic anemia. Profiling of TCR beta VDJ combinations and CDR3 sequences used genomic DNA as template. MiXCR was run by TCRdb on the reads, yielding one entry per CDR3 protein. The sample has about 470,000 distinct CDR3 sequences, over 25% seen once. Patients chosen for sequencing had CD8+CD57+ cells that had expanded, as shown by flow cytometry. Sequencing was done on a sample of sorted CD4+, CD8+, or CD8+CD57+ T cells (not recorded which) from PBMCs. These receptors came from a human donor with aplastic anemia.

The sample holds many counts of this clonotype. The rearrangement links TRBV24-1 to TRBJ1-2; D gene uncertain. V was clipped by 2 bases and J by 2 bases, with 2 bases between them. This CDR3 has 12 amino acids. Germline-derived CDR1 and CDR2 are KGHDR and SFDVKD. The CDR3 protein is CATSDSNYGYTF. The DNA for the CDR3 is TGTGCCACCAGTGATTCAAACTATGGCTACACCTTC.

The genes are TRBV25-1 and TRBJ1-3, with D possibly TRBD1 on 6 matching bases. The CDR3 loop spans 18 amino acids. CDR1 is MGHDK, CDR2 SYGVNS, per germline. V was trimmed by 4 bases and J by 2 bases, leaving 21 bases between them. The CDR3 protein is CASSATLGAEGAGNTIYF. The CDR3 DNA reads TGTGCCAGCAGTGCAACATTAGGTGCGGAGGGGGCTGGAAACACCATATATTTT.

This chain uses TRBV20-1 with TRBJ1-1; D perhaps matches TRBD1 (5 bases). CDR1 and CDR2 (germline): DFQATT, SNEGSKA (reference sequence). Trimming took off 3 bases at V and 0 bases at J, with 8 bases between the two ends. CDR3 length: 13 amino acids. CDR3 DNA: TGCAGTGCTAGGCCGGACATGAACACTGAAGCTTTCTTT. Protein: CSARPDMNTEAFF.

This clonotype was seen only a few times. The V gene is TRBV3-1, the J gene TRBJ1-2, with D uncertain. Germline V lookup: CDR1 LGHDT, CDR2 YNNKEL (reference sequence). CDR3 length: 14 residues. Trimming took off 1 base at V and 6 bases at J, with 12 bases between the two ends. The CDR3 protein is CASSQAPGVDGYTF. The CDR3 DNA is TGTGCCAGCAGCCAAGCTCCCGGGGTAGATGGCTACACCTTC.

This clonotype was detected many times. V is TRBV20-1 and J is TRBJ1-2; possibly TRBD1 for D (6 bases). In germline, CDR1 is DFQATT, CDR2 SNEGSKA (reference sequence). The CDR3 spans 14 residues. The V end lost 3 bases, the J end lost 2 bases, and 13 bases lay between the germline ends. CDR3 sequence (DNA): TGCAGTGCTAGTTCGGAAGGGGGAAACTATGGCTACACCTTC. Amino acids: CSASSEGGNYGYTF.

The V and J genes are TRBV19 and TRBJ1-1; D call uncertain. From germline, CDR1 is LNHDA and CDR2 SQIVND (reference sequence). The CDR3 has 15 residues. With 1 base removed from V and 5 bases from J, the gap between germline ends came to 14 bases. The CDR3 coding sequence is TGTGCCAGTAGTATAGTGGCTGGTTTTGGTACTGAAGCTTTCTTT. This gives the protein CASSIVAGFGTEAFF.

This clonotype came up many times. This chain uses TRBV6-1 with TRBJ1-6; maybe TRBD1 (6 bases). Deletions cut 5 bases from V and 8 bases from J, with 22 bases between. The germline gives CDR1 MNHNS, CDR2 SASEGT. This CDR3 contains 17 residues. The CDR3 sequence is CASSRTGLRLGDSPLHF. The CDR3 nucleotides are TGTGCCAGCAGTCGCACAGGGTTACGGCTCGGTGATTCACCCCTCCACTTT.

The sample holds many counts of this clonotype. This sequence joins TRBV7-8 and TRBJ1-5; no firm D call. This CDR3 region has 15 residues. Trimming took off 1 base at V and 0 bases at J, with 7 bases between the two ends. Germline values: CDR1 SGHVS, CDR2 FQNEAQ. CDR3 in amino acids: CASSLVTDSNQPQHF. The CDR3 DNA reads as TGTGCCAGCAGCTTAGTAACGGATAGCAATCAGCCCCAGCATTTT. The full variable domain, with the rest looked up from reference TRBV7-8 and TRBJ1-5, is GAGVSQSPRYKVAKRGQDVALRCDPISGHVSLFWYQQALGQGPEFLTYFQNEAQLDKSGLPSDRFFAERPEGSVSTLKIQRTQQEDSAVYLCASSLVTDSNQPQHFGDGTRLSIL.

This sequence joins TRBV7-2 and TRBJ1-2; D not certain. Between the trimmed V and J ends, which lost 1 base and 12 bases, there was a span of 12 bases. Germline loops: CDR1 SGHTA, CDR2 FQGNSA. The CDR3 is 12 amino acids. The CDR3: CASSLDGGYHTF. Here the CDR3 DNA reads TGTGCCAGCAGCTTAGACGGCGGGTACCACACCTTC.

The genes are TRBV12-3 or TRBV12-4 and TRBJ2-7, with TRBD2 identical over 10 bases. This CDR3 is built from 15 residues. V lost 5 bases, J lost 4 bases, and 8 bases stayed unmatched. The CDR3 DNA is TGTGCCAGCAGTCCGAAAGAGCGGGGGGGGTACGAGCAGTACTTC. Protein sequence: CASSPKERGGYEQYF.

The chain links TRBV12-5 to TRBJ1-6, with D uncertain. Deletions cut 6 bases from V and 10 bases from J, with 10 bases between. Germline V gene sequence: CDR1 LGHNT, CDR2 FRNRAP. CDR3 length: 12 residues. The CDR3 DNA reads as TGTGCTAGTGGCCACCCGAACTCACCCCTCCACTTT. Protein sequence: CASGHPNSPLHF.

The chain employs TRBV6-4 and TRBJ2-7; maybe TRBD2 (6 bases). This CDR3 is built from 16 residues. CDR1 and CDR2 from the germline V gene are MRHNA and SNTAGT. The V end lost 6 bases, the J end lost 2 bases, and 20 bases lay between the germline ends. In DNA form, the CDR3 reads TGTGCCAGCAGGGACCCGGGACTTGGGAGGCCCTACGAGCAGTACTTC. This translates into CASRDPGLGRPYEQYF.

The V gene is TRBV25-1, the J gene TRBJ1-5; tentatively, D is TRBD1 (6 bases). V lost 1 base and J 0 bases, leaving 16 bases between the germline ends. The germline CDR1 and CDR2 sequences are MGHDK and SYGVNS. The CDR3 covers 18 residues. CDR3 residues: CASSELDRGTYSNQPQHF. The CDR3 region has the DNA TGTGCCAGCAGTGAATTAGATAGGGGGACATATAGCAATCAGCCCCAGCATTTT.

The rearrangement joins TRBV6-1 to TRBJ1-1; no firm D call. Between the trimmed V and J ends, which lost 4 bases and 4 bases, there was a span of 10 bases. The CDR3 contains 13 residues. Germline CDR1 MNHNS, CDR2 SASEGT. The CDR3 is CASSAVTATEAFF. The CDR3 DNA follows: TGTGCCAGCAGTGCCGTTACGGCCACTGAAGCTTTCTTT.

This clonotype showed up many times. The V call is TRBV14, the J call TRBJ1-2, with 7 bases identical to TRBD1. After removal of 4 bases from V and 8 bases from J, the junction contained 7 bases not matched to a gene. Germline loops: CDR1 SGHDN, CDR2 FVKESK. The CDR3 has 13 residues. The CDR3 sequence: CASSPTGARGYTF. The DNA of the CDR3 is TGTGCCAGCAGCCCAACAGGGGCACGAGGCTACACCTTC. Full variable domain (remainder filled in from reference TRBV14 and TRBJ1-2): EAGVTQFPSHSVIEKGQTVTLRCDPISGHDNLYWYRRVMGKEIKFLLHFVKESKQDESGMPNNRFLAERTGGTYSTLKVQPAELEDSGVYFCASSPTGARGYTFGSGTRLTVV.

This clonotype has more than one count but fewer than ten. The chain recombines TRBV9 with TRBJ2-1; 8 nucleotides match TRBD2. This CDR3 comprises 15 residues. The germline V gene encodes CDR1 SGDLS and CDR2 YYNGEE. The V gene end was trimmed by 4 bases and the J gene end by 5 bases; junction bases not matched to a gene: 8. In DNA, the CDR3 is TGTGCCAGCAGCCTACGGTTAGCGGGAAACAATGAGCAGTTCTTC. Its translation is CASSLRLAGNNEQFF.

This clonotype has ten or more counts. This rearrangement joins TRBV29-1 to TRBJ2-1; D not certain. V was shortened by 8 bases and J by 4 bases, with 15 bases between the two germline ends. The CDR3 consists of 13 residues. CDR1 and CDR2 (germline): SQVTM, ANQGSEA. The CDR3 spells CSLQGRRYNEQFF. The CDR3 coding sequence is TGCAGCCTTCAAGGCAGGCGTTACAATGAGCAGTTCTTC.

There are many counts of this clonotype. CDR3 DNA: TGTGCCACGAGACAGGGGATGGAGGAAAAACTGTTTTTT. As protein: CATRQGMEEKLFF. J is TRBJ1-4 and V is TRBV10-3, with TRBD1 matching 8 bases. V dropped 10 bases and J dropped 8; count of bases not matched to a gene: 9. The V gene's germline CDR1 is ENHRY and CDR2 SYGVKD. The CDR3 consists of 13 residues.

This clonotype has just a few counts. This chain connects TRBV6-6 to TRBJ2-1; D gene uncertain. V was pared by 0 bases and J by 8 bases, with 11 bases between. The CDR3 is 14 amino acids. Germline CDR1 MNHNY, CDR2 SVGAGI (reference sequence). The DNA for the CDR3 is TGTGCCAGCAGTTACTCGCTGACTGTCGATGAGCAGTTCTTC. Its translation: CASSYSLTVDEQFF.

This clonotype was counted between two and nine times. The chain has TRBV11-2 and TRBJ2-7; 10 nucleotides match TRBD1. CDR1 and CDR2 (germline): SGHAT, FQNNGV. This CDR3 region has 15 residues. The junction had 7 bases not matched to a gene; V was cut back by 2 bases and J by 6 bases. In DNA, the CDR3 is TGTGCCAGCAGCTTATTGGGACAGGGGCTAGGCGAGCAGTACTTC. Residues: CASSLLGQGLGEQYF.

The rearrangement joins TRBV2 to TRBJ1-5; 10 nucleotides align to TRBD1. V was clipped by 4 bases and J by 2 bases; unmatched bases: 5. Germline V lookup: CDR1 SNHLY, CDR2 FYNNEI. This CDR3 region has 16 residues. The CDR3 DNA follows: TGTGCCAGCAGTGCGACCGGGACAGGGGGCAATCAGCCCCAGCATTTT. This gives the protein CASSATGTGGNQPQHF. The full variable domain, with the rest looked up from reference TRBV2 and TRBJ1-5, is EPEVTQTPSHQVTQMGQEVILRCVPISNHLYFYWYRQILGQKVEFLVSFYNNEISEKSEIFDDQFSVERPDGSNFTLKIRSTKLEDSAMYFCASSATGTGGNQPQHFGDGTRLSIL.

This rearrangement joins TRBV7-3 to TRBJ2-6; D ambiguous. Trimming removed 2 bases from V and 0 bases from J, with 8 bases in between. The CDR3 contains 16 residues. CDR1 and CDR2 (germline): SGHTA, FQGTGA. This chain's CDR3 is CASSLGSLSGANVLTF. In nucleotides, the CDR3 is TGTGCCAGCAGCTTAGGATCTCTCTCTGGGGCCAACGTCCTGACTTTC.

The chain uses TRBV11-1 and TRBJ1-1, with 9 bases aligning to TRBD1. Germline lookup yields CDR1 SGHAT and CDR2 FQDESV (reference sequence). The CDR3 has 17 amino acids. The V and J ends lost 4 bases and 1 base, in that order; junction bases with no gene match: 10. CDR3 DNA: TGTGCCAGCAGCTCTTACAGGGGGCAGAGGGGGAACACTGAAGCTTTCTTT. It specifies CASSSYRGQRGNTEAFF.